The 32 T cell receptor beta chains below all came from one sample that was sequenced in a study of blood T cell repertoires in COVID-19. Assay: immunoSEQ multiplex PCR; the TCRdb copy retains only in-frame clones and omits some. This sample carries 50,000 to 65,000 clones, more than 70% of them seen once, and the ten largest clones take 6.3%. Sequencing was carried out using peripheral blood. The source is a human donor in a cohort sampled during active COVID-19.

This clone has more than one count but fewer than ten. The rearrangement uses TRBV12-3 or TRBV12-4 and TRBJ1-5; D may be TRBD1 (6 bases). The CDR3 sequence is 13 residues long. Trimming took off 5 bases at V and 4 bases at J, with 9 bases between the two ends. In DNA, the CDR3 is TGTGCCAGCAGTCGACAGGAAAATCAGCCCCAGCATTTT. Its protein product is CASSRQENQPQHF.

This chain links TRBV19 with TRBJ1-5; D remains ambiguous. Trimming took off 5 bases at V and 6 bases at J, with 14 bases between the two ends. CDR1 and CDR2 from the germline V gene are LNHDA and SQIVND (reference sequence). This CDR3 spans 14 amino acids. CDR3 protein: CASSLRWGGQPQHF. In DNA form, the CDR3 reads TGTGCCAGTAGTCTACGGTGGGGAGGTCAGCCCCAGCATTTT.

CDR3 protein: CASSLNIYRVPGGYTF. The CDR3 region has the DNA TGCGCCAGCAGCTTGAACATTTACAGGGTCCCGGGTGGCTACACCTTC. V is TRBV5-1 and J is TRBJ1-2, with D perhaps TRBD1 (6 bases). Germline-derived CDR1 and CDR2 are SGHRS and YFSETQ. The V end lost 1 base, the J end lost 7 bases, and 20 bases lay between the germline ends. The CDR3 extends over 16 amino acids.

The chain links TRBV11-2 to TRBJ1-1; D is unclear. This CDR3 spans 12 amino acids. Deletions cut 0 bases from V and 10 bases from J, with 9 bases between. Per the germline V gene, CDR1 is SGHAT and CDR2 is FQNNGV. CDR3 in amino acids: CASSLESPGAFF. CDR3 nucleotide sequence: TGTGCCAGCAGCTTAGAGTCCCCGGGAGCTTTCTTT.

The CDR3 bases are TGTGCCAGTCGTGGGGGGTCCCCTGGAAACACCATATATTTT. It encodes CASRGGSPGNTIYF. The chain carries TRBV27 and TRBJ1-3; weak D call: TRBD1 (5 bases). Between the trimmed V and J ends, which lost 9 bases and 2 bases, there was a span of 14 bases. Per the germline V gene, CDR1 is MNHEY and CDR2 is SMNVEV (reference sequence). The CDR3 loop spans 14 amino acids.

The chain combines TRBV10-1 with TRBJ2-5, with 11 bases fitting TRBD2. With V trimmed by 3 bases and J by 0 bases, 6 bases remained unmatched. Germline lookup yields CDR1 WNHNN and CDR2 SYGVQD (reference sequence). The CDR3 sequence is 17 residues long. CDR3 sequence (DNA): TGCGCCAGCAGTGACCTCCCTAGCGGGGGGAACCAAGAGACCCAGTACTTC. Translating it yields CASSDLPSGGNQETQYF.

The chain couples TRBV18 to TRBJ1-1; TRBD1 might be the D (5 bases). The CDR3 runs to 14 residues. From germline, CDR1 is KGHSH and CDR2 LQKENI. Trimming removed 1 base from V and 5 bases from J, with 11 bases in between. This CDR3 reads CASSPRQGWTEAFF. The CDR3 DNA reads as TGTGCCAGCTCACCACGCCAGGGTTGGACTGAAGCTTTCTTT.

The rearrangement joins TRBV6-6 to TRBJ2-7; 8 bases align to TRBD1. In germline, CDR1 is MNHNY, CDR2 SVGAGI (reference sequence). The CDR3 is 15 amino acids. Losses at the gene ends were 5 bases for V and 5 bases for J; bases not matched to a gene: 11. CDR3 residues: CASSQPRPGGHEQYF. CDR3 in DNA: TGTGCCAGCAGTCAACCCCGGCCAGGGGGCCACGAGCAGTACTTC.

CDR3 nucleotide sequence: TGTGCCAGCAGCTCTGAGTTGGACACTGAAGCTTTCTTT. Translating gives CASSSELDTEAFF. The rearrangement uses TRBV7-6 and TRBJ1-1; D remains unclear. CDR1 and CDR2 (germline): SGHVS, FNYEAQ. Trimming removed 4 bases from V and 3 bases from J, with 9 bases in between. CDR3 length equals 13 residues.

This clone was detected a few times. V and J are TRBV5-6 and TRBJ2-7; 10 bases match TRBD1. The germline CDR1 and CDR2 sequences are SGHDT and YYEEEE. V lost 2 bases, J lost 5 bases, and 4 bases stayed unmatched. The CDR3 has 14 amino acids. CDR3 bases: TGTGCCAGCAGCTTAACGGGACAGGGGAACGAGCAGTACTTC. Its protein product is CASSLTGQGNEQYF.

The chain is built from TRBV2 and TRBJ2-1; no clear D. V lost 4 bases and J 3 bases, leaving 7 bases between the germline ends. Germline-derived CDR1 and CDR2 are SNHLY and FYNNEI. CDR3 length: 13 residues. CDR3 DNA sequence: TGTGCCAGCAGTGGCGCCTTCTACAATGAGCAGTTCTTC. Its protein is CASSGAFYNEQFF. Full variable domain (outside the CDR3, taken from reference TRBV2 and TRBJ2-1): EPEVTQTPSHQVTQMGQEVILRCVPISNHLYFYWYRQILGQKVEFLVSFYNNEISEKSEIFDDQFSVERPDGSNFTLKIRSTKLEDSAMYFCASSGAFYNEQFFGPGTRLTVL.

The chain couples TRBV19 to TRBJ1-2; 8 nucleotides align to TRBD1. Germline CDR1 is LNHDA and CDR2 is SQIVND (reference sequence). V was pared by 4 bases and J by 6 bases, with 13 bases of the junction left unmatched. The CDR3 has 16 amino acids. As DNA, the CDR3 is TGTGCCAGTAGTACCGTTAGGACAGGGCCTTCGGATGGCTACACCTTC. As protein: CASSTVRTGPSDGYTF.

The chain combines TRBV21-1 with TRBJ1-6. TRBV21-1 is a recognized pseudogene. The CDR3 consists of 14 residues. The CDR3 DNA reads as TGTGCCAGCAGCCGCCAGAGAGGTAATTCACCCCTCCACTTT. It yields the protein CASSRQRGNSPLHF.

V gene TRBV3-1 (or the pseudogene TRBV3-2) combines with J gene TRBJ2-5, with 8 bases lining up with TRBD2. Germline lookup yields CDR1 LGHDT and CDR2 YNNKEL (reference sequence). With 3 bases clipped from V and 7 bases from J, the junction kept 10 bases outside the gene matches. This CDR3 comprises 15 residues. The CDR3 is CASSHPGPSGGTQYF. As DNA, the CDR3 is TGTGCCAGCAGCCATCCTGGGCCCAGCGGGGGGACCCAGTACTTC.

The V gene is TRBV2, the J gene TRBJ2-1, with 14 bases lining up with TRBD2. With V trimmed by 5 bases and J by 7 bases, 10 bases remained unmatched. Germline loops: CDR1 SNHLY, CDR2 FYNNEI. CDR3 length equals 17 residues. DNA for the CDR3: TGTGCCAGCAGTCCATTGCGACTAGCGGGAGGGCCGAATGAGCAGTTCTTC. Translated, it gives CASSPLRLAGGPNEQFF. The entire variable domain, with the rest obtained from reference TRBV2 and TRBJ2-1, is as follows: EPEVTQTPSHQVTQMGQEVILRCVPISNHLYFYWYRQILGQKVEFLVSFYNNEISEKSEIFDDQFSVERPDGSNFTLKIRSTKLEDSAMYFCASSPLRLAGGPNEQFFGPGTRLTVL.

This chain's CDR3 is CASSPRTSGRESEQYF. The CDR3 bases are TGCGCCAGCAGCCCGCGGACTAGCGGGAGAGAATCCGAGCAGTACTTC. The V and J genes are TRBV4-1 and TRBJ2-7; 13 nucleotides line up with TRBD2. Germline lookup yields CDR1 MGHRA and CDR2 YSYEKL. V trimming: 4 bases; J trimming: 6 bases; junction bases outside the gene matches: 9. The CDR3 is made up of 16 amino acids.

The V and J genes are TRBV7-9 and TRBJ2-2, with D possibly matching TRBD2 (7 bases). CDR1 and CDR2 from the germline V gene are SEHNR and FQNEAQ (reference sequence). The CDR3 length is 16 residues. V shed 5 bases and J shed 6 bases, with 19 bases lying between them. The chain's CDR3 is CASSPLSGGYPGELFF. The CDR3 coding sequence is TGTGCCAGCAGCCCTCTATCGGGGGGCTATCCCGGGGAGCTGTTTTTT.

This chain uses TRBV6-5 with TRBJ2-1; TRBD2 matches at 11 bases. The V and J ends lost 7 bases and 0 bases, in that order; junction bases with no gene match: 2. The CDR3 extends over 15 amino acids. Germline CDR1 MNHEY, CDR2 SVGAGI. As DNA, the CDR3 is TGTGCCAGCACCACTAGCGGGAGCTCCTACAATGAGCAGTTCTTC. As protein: CASTTSGSSYNEQFF.

V and J are TRBV5-6 and TRBJ1-6; the D is unclear. CDR1 is SGHDT and CDR2 is YYEEEE in the germline V gene. This CDR3 has 12 amino acids. V lost 3 bases to trimming and J lost 8 bases, with 6 bases between them. This CDR3 is CASSWGDSPLHF. DNA for the CDR3: TGTGCCAGCAGCTGGGGAGATTCACCCCTCCACTTT.

V usage is TRBV2 and J usage is TRBJ1-1; 11 nucleotides match TRBD1. The V and J ends lost 6 bases and 10 bases, in that order; junction bases with no gene match: 13. The germline gives CDR1 SNHLY, CDR2 FYNNEI. The CDR3 contains 15 residues. CDR3 loop: CASRTGQGDVVGAFF. CDR3 coding DNA: TGTGCCAGCAGGACGGGACAGGGGGACGTTGTGGGAGCTTTCTTT.

The V and J genes are TRBV27 and TRBJ1-6; 8 nucleotides align to TRBD1. V lost 3 bases, J lost 10 bases, and 2 bases stayed unmatched. CDR3 size: 13 residues. Germline CDR1 MNHEY, CDR2 SMNVEV (reference sequence). The CDR3: CASSFGQGSPLHF. The DNA for the CDR3 is TGTGCCAGCAGTTTCGGACAGGGATCACCCCTCCACTTT.

The V gene is TRBV6-5, the J gene TRBJ2-5, with D maybe TRBD1 (6 bases). The CDR3 length is 12 residues. From germline, CDR1 is MNHEY and CDR2 SVGAGI. V was trimmed by 7 bases and J by 7 bases, leaving 13 bases between them. The CDR3 spells CASIGTIWTQYF. The CDR3 region has the DNA TGTGCCAGCATTGGGACAATCTGGACCCAGTACTTC.

The chain has TRBV27 and TRBJ1-4, with a possible D match to TRBD1 (5 bases). V was pared by 2 bases and J by 7 bases, with 14 bases between. Germline lookup yields CDR1 MNHEY and CDR2 SMNVEV (reference sequence). The CDR3 runs to 15 residues. The chain's CDR3 is CASSLKGRVTEKLFF. The CDR3, as DNA: TGTGCCAGCAGTTTAAAGGGCAGGGTAACTGAAAAACTGTTTTTT.

The chain couples TRBV18 to TRBJ1-3, with D possibly matching TRBD1 (5 bases). Trimming removed 0 bases from V and 0 bases from J, with 15 bases in between. Germline lookup yields CDR1 KGHSH and CDR2 LQKENI. CDR3 length equals 18 residues. CDR3 loop: CASSPPGGIGLSGNTIYF. The CDR3 DNA sequence: TGTGCCAGCTCACCACCGGGGGGTATAGGACTCTCTGGAAACACCATATATTTT.

The chain combines TRBV5-1 with TRBJ1-2; 7 nucleotides line up with TRBD1. CDR3 length equals 15 residues. Per the germline V gene, CDR1 is SGHRS and CDR2 is YFSETQ. J gave up 4 bases and V 0 bases, and 6 bases lay outside the gene matches. CDR3 in amino acids: CASSLEGQTIYGYTF. The CDR3 DNA reads as TGCGCCAGCAGCTTGGAGGGACAGACCATCTATGGCTACACCTTC.

This clone has a handful of counts. The chain has TRBV20-1 and TRBJ2-5, with 16 bases matching TRBD2. Per germline, CDR1 DFQATT and CDR2 SNEGSKA (reference sequence). Losses at the gene ends were 3 bases for V and 4 bases for J; bases not matched to a gene: 8. The CDR3 spans 17 residues. The CDR3, as DNA: TGCAGTGCTAGTGAGGGACTAGCGGGAGGGCGGGGAGAGACCCAGTACTTC. Encoded protein: CSASEGLAGGRGETQYF.

The V gene is TRBV19, the J gene TRBJ2-5, with D possibly being TRBD2 (6 bases). This CDR3 spans 13 amino acids. Per the germline V gene, CDR1 is LNHDA and CDR2 is SQIVND (reference sequence). CDR3 in amino acids: CASAGTFKETQYF. The DNA for the CDR3 is TGTGCTAGCGCCGGGACTTTCAAAGAGACCCAGTACTTC.

The chain has TRBV3-1 (or the pseudogene TRBV3-2) and TRBJ1-2; D is unresolved. Germline V gene data show CDR1 as LGHDT and CDR2 as YNNKEL (reference sequence). Trimming pared 1 base from V and 4 bases from J, leaving 10 bases between. This CDR3 has 14 amino acids. The CDR3 spells CASSQVNSLYGYTF. The CDR3 bases are TGTGCCAGCAGCCAAGTGAACAGCCTCTATGGCTACACCTTC.

The chain uses TRBV7-3 and TRBJ2-1; 10 nucleotides match TRBD2. Trimming cost V 3 bases and J 4 bases; bases outside gene matches: 3. Germline V gene sequence: CDR1 SGHTA, CDR2 FQGTGA. The CDR3 totals 15 residues. The CDR3 sequence: CASSFSGREYNEQFF. The CDR3 region has the DNA TGTGCCAGCAGCTTCAGCGGGAGGGAATACAATGAGCAGTTCTTC.

There are a few counts of this clone. This chain uses TRBV11-2 with TRBJ2-1, with a possible D match to TRBD2 (6 bases). The CDR3 is 16 amino acids. V shed 4 bases and J shed 3 bases, with 16 bases lying between them. The V gene's germline CDR1 is SGHAT and CDR2 FQNNGV. The chain's CDR3 is CASSSWPRGIYNEQFF. The CDR3 DNA sequence: TGTGCCAGCAGCTCCTGGCCCCGCGGGATCTACAATGAGCAGTTCTTC. Using reference TRBV11-2 and TRBJ2-1 for the parts outside the CDR3, the full variable domain is EAGVAQSPRYKIIEKRQSVAFWCNPISGHATLYWYQQILGQGPKLLIQFQNNGVVDDSQLPKDRFSAERLKGVDSTLKIQPAKLEDSAVYLCASSSWPRGIYNEQFFGPGTRLTVL.

This clone has only one observation. The chain links TRBV27 to TRBJ1-2; TRBD1 might be the D (5 bases). The ends were cut back, 4 bases at V and 6 bases at J, with 18 bases in the middle. Germline V CDR1 and CDR2: MNHEY, SMNVEV (reference sequence). The CDR3 consists of 15 residues. The CDR3 sequence is CASSSPRGESNGYTF. The DNA for the CDR3 is TGTGCCAGCAGTTCCCCCCGGGGGGAGTCTAATGGCTACACCTTC.

This clone is a singleton in its sample. The CDR3 is CATSRDRGEPSAFF. The CDR3 region has the DNA TGTGCCACCAGCAGAGATAGGGGCGAACCCTCTGCTTTCTTT. The chain couples TRBV15 to TRBJ1-1, with a weak D call TRBD1 (5 bases). Germline loops: CDR1 LNHNV, CDR2 YYDKDF (reference sequence). V was cut by 0 bases and J by 11 bases, with 16 bases left in between. The CDR3 spans 14 residues.